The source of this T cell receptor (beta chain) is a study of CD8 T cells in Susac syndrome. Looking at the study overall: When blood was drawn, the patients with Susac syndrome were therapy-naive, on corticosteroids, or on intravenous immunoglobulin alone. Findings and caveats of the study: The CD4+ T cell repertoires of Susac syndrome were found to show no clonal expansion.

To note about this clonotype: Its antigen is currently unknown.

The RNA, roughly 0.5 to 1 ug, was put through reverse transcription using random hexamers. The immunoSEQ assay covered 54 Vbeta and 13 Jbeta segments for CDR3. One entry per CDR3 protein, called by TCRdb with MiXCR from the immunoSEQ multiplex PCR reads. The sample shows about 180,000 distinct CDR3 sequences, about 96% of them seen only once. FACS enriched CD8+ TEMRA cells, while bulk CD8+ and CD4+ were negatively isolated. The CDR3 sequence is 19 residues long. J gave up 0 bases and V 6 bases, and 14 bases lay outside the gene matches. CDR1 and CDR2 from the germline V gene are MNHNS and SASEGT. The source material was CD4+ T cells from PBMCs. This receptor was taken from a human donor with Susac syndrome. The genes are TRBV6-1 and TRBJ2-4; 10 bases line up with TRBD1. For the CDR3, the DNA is TGTGCCAGCAGAACCTTGACAGGGGGCGATGGGTTAGCCAAAAACATTCAGTACTTC. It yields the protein CASRTLTGGDGLAKNIQYF.